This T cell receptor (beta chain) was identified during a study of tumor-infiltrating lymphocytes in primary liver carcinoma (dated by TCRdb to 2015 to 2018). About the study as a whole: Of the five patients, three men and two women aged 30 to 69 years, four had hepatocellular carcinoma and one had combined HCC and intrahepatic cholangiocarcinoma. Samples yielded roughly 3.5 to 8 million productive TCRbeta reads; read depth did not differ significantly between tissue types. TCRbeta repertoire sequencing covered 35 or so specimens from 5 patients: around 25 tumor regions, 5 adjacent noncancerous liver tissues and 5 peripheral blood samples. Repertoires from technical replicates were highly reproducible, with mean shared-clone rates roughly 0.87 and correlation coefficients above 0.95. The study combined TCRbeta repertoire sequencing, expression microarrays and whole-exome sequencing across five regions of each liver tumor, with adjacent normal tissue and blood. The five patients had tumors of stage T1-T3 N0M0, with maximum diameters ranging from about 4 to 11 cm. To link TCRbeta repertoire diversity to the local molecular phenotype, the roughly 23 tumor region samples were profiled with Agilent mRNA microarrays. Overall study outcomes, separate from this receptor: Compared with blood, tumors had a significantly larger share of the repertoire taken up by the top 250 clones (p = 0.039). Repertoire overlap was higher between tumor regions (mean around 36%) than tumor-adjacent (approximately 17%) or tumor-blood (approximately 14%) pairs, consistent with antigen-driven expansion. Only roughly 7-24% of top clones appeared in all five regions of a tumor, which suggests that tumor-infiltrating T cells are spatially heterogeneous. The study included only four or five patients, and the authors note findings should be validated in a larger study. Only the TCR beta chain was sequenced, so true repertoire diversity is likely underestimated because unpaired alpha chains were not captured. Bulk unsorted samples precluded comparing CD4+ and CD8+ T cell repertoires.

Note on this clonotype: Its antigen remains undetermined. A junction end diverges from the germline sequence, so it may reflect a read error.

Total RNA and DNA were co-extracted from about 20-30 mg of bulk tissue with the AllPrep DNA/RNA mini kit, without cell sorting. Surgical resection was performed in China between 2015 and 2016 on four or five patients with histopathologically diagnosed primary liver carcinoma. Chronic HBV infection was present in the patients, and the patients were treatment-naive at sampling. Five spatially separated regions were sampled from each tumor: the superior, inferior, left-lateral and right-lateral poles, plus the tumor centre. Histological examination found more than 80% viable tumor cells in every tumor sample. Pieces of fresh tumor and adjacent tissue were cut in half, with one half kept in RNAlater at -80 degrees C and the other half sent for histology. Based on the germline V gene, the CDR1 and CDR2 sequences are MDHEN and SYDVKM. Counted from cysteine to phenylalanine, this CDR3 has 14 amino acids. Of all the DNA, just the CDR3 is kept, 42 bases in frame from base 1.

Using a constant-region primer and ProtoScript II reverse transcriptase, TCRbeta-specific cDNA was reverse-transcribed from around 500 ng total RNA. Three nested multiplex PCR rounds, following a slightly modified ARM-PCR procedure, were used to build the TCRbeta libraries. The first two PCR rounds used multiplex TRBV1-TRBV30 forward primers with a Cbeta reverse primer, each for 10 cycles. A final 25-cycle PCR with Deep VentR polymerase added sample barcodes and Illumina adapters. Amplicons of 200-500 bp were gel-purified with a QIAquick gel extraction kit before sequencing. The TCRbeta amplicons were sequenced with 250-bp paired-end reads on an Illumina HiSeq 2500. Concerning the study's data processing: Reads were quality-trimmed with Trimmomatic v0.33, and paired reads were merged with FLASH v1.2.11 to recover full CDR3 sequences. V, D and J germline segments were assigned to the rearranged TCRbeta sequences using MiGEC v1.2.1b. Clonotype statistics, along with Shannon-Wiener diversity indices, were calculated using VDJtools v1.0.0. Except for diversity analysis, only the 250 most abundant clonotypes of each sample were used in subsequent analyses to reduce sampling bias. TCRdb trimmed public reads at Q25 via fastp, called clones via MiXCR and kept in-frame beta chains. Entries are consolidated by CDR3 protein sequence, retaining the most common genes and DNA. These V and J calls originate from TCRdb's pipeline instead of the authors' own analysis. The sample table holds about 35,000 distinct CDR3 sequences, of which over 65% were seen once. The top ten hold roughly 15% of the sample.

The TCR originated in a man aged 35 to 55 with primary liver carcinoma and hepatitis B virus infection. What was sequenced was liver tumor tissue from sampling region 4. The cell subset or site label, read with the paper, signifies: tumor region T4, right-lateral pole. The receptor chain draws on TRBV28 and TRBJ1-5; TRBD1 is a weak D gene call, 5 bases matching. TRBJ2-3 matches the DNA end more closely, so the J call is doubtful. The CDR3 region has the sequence CANSMIGATQSQYF. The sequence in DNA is TGTGCCAACAGTATGATAGGGGCCACCCAGTCCCAGTATTTT.